This paragraph reports one T cell receptor beta chain. Antigen: not known. This record comes from a study of shared clonotypes between healthy human individuals. Whole-study results and caveats: Against clonotypes common to all four donors, non-shared ones had lower generation probabilities.

This CDR3 has 13 amino acids. V was shortened by 5 bases and J by 0 bases, with 10 bases between the two germline ends. Germline CDR1 reads GTSNPN; CDR2 reads SVGIG (reference sequence). CD45RO-negative CD8 cells positively selected for CCR7 made up the naive population, which excluded terminally differentiated effector memory CD45RA+ cells. Everyone who donated was a Caucasian adult who lived in Nashville, Tennessee. Original data processing: With immunoSEQ giving junction-only sequences and no quality scores, filtering differed. The method was immunoSEQ multiplex PCR; TCRdb's version includes in-frame clones alone and lacks a portion of them. D and trimming were read from the DNA, whereas the V and J calls and clone size are those reported in that table. The sample gives hundreds of thousands of clones, roughly 98% of which show up once; more than 0.3% is in the top ten.

The clonotype was recovered from a man younger than 45 in good health. Specimen: naive CD8+ T cells sorted from blood. The genes are TRBV30 and TRBJ1-1; a possible D gene is TRBD1 (5 bases). CDR3 DNA sequence: TGTGCCTGGGGGGACTTTATGAACACTGAAGCTTTCTTT. It translates to CAWGDFMNTEAFF.